Below, 9 T cell receptor beta chains from the same sample are listed, as sequenced in a study of blood T cells in healthy people across ages. Then a second PCR, running about 6 to 12 cycles, was carried out with a sample-barcoded 5' primer and a J-beta primer mix. One entry per CDR3 protein, called by TCRdb with MiXCR from the 5' RACE reads. The top ten clones hold roughly 26% of a sample with 890,000 or so distinct CDR3 sequences, 55% to 65% of them seen once. The sequenced sample was blood. These TCRs come from a man between 25 and 39 years old in good health.

The chain carries TRBV20-1 and TRBJ1-1, with TRBD1 matching 7 bases. Germline loops: CDR1 DFQATT, CDR2 SNEGSKA (reference sequence). The CDR3 extends over 14 amino acids. V lost 5 bases to trimming and J lost 10 bases; unmatched junction nucleotides: 16. This chain's CDR3 is CSASKRQGREGAFF. Here the CDR3 DNA reads TGCAGTGCTTCAAAGCGACAGGGTAGGGAAGGAGCTTTCTTT.

The chain joins TRBV12-3 or TRBV12-4 to TRBJ1-1, with TRBD1 as a possible D gene (5 bases). This CDR3 is built from 11 residues. Trimming cost V 8 bases and J 1 base, with 5 bases left between them. CDR3 DNA: TGTGCCAGCGGGGGGAACACTGAAGCTTTCTTT. Translating gives CASGGNTEAFF.

This clonotype was counted a few times. A much larger clone differs by one base, so this may be a read error. CDR3 residues: CSATTVGYGYTF. The CDR3 coding sequence is TGCAGTGCTACGACGGTGGGCTATGGCTACACCTTC. The chain combines TRBV20-1 with TRBJ1-2, with D unresolved. V was pared by 4 bases and J by 4 bases, with 10 bases between. CDR1 DFQATT and CDR2 SNEGSKA come from the germline V gene (reference sequence). The CDR3 consists of 12 residues.

The chain recombines TRBV29-1 with TRBJ2-5, with D perhaps matching TRBD2 (6 bases). Trimming took 5 bases from V and 2 from J, leaving 15 bases between them. CDR3 length: 14 residues. Germline V gene lookup returns CDR1 SQVTM and CDR2 ANQGSEA. DNA of the CDR3: TGCAGCGTTCGGCCGGGGGTCCCACAAGAGACCCAGTACTTC. Translated: CSVRPGVPQETQYF.

This rearrangement joins TRBV7-3 to TRBJ2-1; tentatively, D is TRBD1 (7 bases). Trimming left V 3 bases short and J 5 bases short, with 17 bases between. Germline-derived CDR1 and CDR2 are SGHTA and FQGTGA. The CDR3 totals 16 residues. Here the CDR3 reads CASSFGAGGIHNEQFF. In DNA form, the CDR3 reads TGTGCCAGCAGCTTCGGCGCAGGGGGGATCCACAATGAGCAGTTCTTC.

This clonotype came up a few times. The chain couples TRBV4-2 to TRBJ2-5, with 9 bases matching TRBD1. There are 13 residues in the CDR3. V was clipped by 1 base and J by 10 bases; unmatched bases: 4. Per the germline V gene, CDR1 is LGHNA and CDR2 is YNFKEQ. The CDR3 bases are TGTGCCAGCAGCCAAGGGAGACAGGGGGACCAGTACTTC. Its protein product is CASSQGRQGDQYF.

This clonotype showed up just a few times. The V and J genes are TRBV2 and TRBJ1-2; D is ambiguous. The germline V gene encodes CDR1 SNHLY and CDR2 FYNNEI. Trimming stripped 3 bases from V and 8 bases from J, with 10 bases between. This CDR3 spans 12 amino acids. The CDR3 nucleotides are TGTGCCAGCAGTGAGATGTTCGGGGGCTACACCTTC. The encoded protein is CASSEMFGGYTF.

The gene calls are TRBV5-5 and TRBJ2-7; tentatively, D is TRBD1 (6 bases). The CDR3 length is 15 residues. Between the trimmed V and J ends, which lost 0 bases and 3 bases, there was a span of 13 bases. From germline, CDR1 is SGHKS and CDR2 YYEKEE (reference sequence). The chain's CDR3 is CASSLDWGLYYEQYF. Here the CDR3 DNA reads TGTGCCAGCAGCTTGGATTGGGGGCTTTACTACGAGCAGTACTTC.

This rearrangement joins TRBV5-1 to TRBJ1-6; TRBD1 might be the D (5 bases). Germline loops: CDR1 SGHRS, CDR2 YFSETQ. V gave up 3 bases and J gave up 4 bases, with 14 bases separating them. The CDR3 loop spans 16 amino acids. CDR3: CASSSEGQEYNSPLHF. Written as DNA, the CDR3 is TGCGCCAGCAGCTCAGAGGGGCAGGAGTATAATTCACCCCTCCACTTT.